The source of this T cell receptor beta chain is a study of T cells in Graves' hyperthyroidism and ophthalmopathy. This clonotype was seen more than once but under ten times. Its antigen remains unidentified. Clinical Activity Scores of at least 3, NOSPECS grades of at least 4 and durations under 3 months characterized ophthalmopathy patients. Pregnant or lactating patients were excluded, as were those with uncontrolled infection or other autoimmune disease. It was RNA transcripts that yielded the amplified TCR beta CDR3 regions. An initial round of RT-PCR targeting the TCR CDR3 relied on the HTBI primer set. Using its own MiXCR run on the multiplex PCR reads, TCRdb lists one record per CDR3 protein. The sample lists 530,000 or so distinct CDR3 sequences; roughly a quarter were seen once. Notes on the study in general: Most thyroid clonotypes with frequency above 0.001 were detected in blood. Classification by a 13 V-J model distinguished ophthalmopathy from stable hyperthyroidism.

The V end was cut by 9 bases, the J end by 7 bases, with 13 bases between. CDR1 is SGDLS, CDR2 YYNGEE, per germline. The CDR3 totals 11 residues. The source is a woman in her thirties with Graves' ophthalmopathy. The rearrangement links TRBV9 to TRBJ1-2; the D gene is possibly TRBD1 (5 bases). The sample was blood. The CDR3, as DNA: TGTGCCACCGCCGGCGGGGCTGGCTACACCTTC. Translating it yields CATAGGAGYTF. Full variable domain (outside the CDR3, taken from reference TRBV9 and TRBJ1-2): DSGVTQTPKHLITATGQRVTLRCSPRSGDLSVYWYQQSLDQGLQFLIQYYNGEERAKGNILERFSAQQFPDLHSELNLSSLELGDSALYFCATAGGAGYTFGSGTRLTVV.